This T cell receptor (beta chain) is drawn from a study of cytomegalovirus exposure and HLA in healthy donors. Per germline, CDR1 SGHTA and CDR2 FQGNSA. CDR3 length: 17 residues. V was pared by 5 bases and J by 1 base, with 13 bases of the junction left unmatched. The PCR contained 60 Vbeta and 13 Jbeta primers. Produced via immunoSEQ multiplex PCR; TCRdb's table is partial and in-frame only. Of 150,000 to 200,000 clones detected, about 12% appear once; the ten largest clones hold under 10%. This clone was counted between two and nine times. The chain couples TRBV7-2 to TRBJ2-5, with 7 positions matching TRBD2. This receptor was identified in a man over 45 in good health and CMV-seropositive. Source material: PBMCs. In DNA form, the CDR3 reads TGTGCCAGCAGCCAGTGGATGGCGGGGGTAGTCCAAGAGACCCAGTACTTC. Translated, it gives CASSQWMAGVVQETQYF.